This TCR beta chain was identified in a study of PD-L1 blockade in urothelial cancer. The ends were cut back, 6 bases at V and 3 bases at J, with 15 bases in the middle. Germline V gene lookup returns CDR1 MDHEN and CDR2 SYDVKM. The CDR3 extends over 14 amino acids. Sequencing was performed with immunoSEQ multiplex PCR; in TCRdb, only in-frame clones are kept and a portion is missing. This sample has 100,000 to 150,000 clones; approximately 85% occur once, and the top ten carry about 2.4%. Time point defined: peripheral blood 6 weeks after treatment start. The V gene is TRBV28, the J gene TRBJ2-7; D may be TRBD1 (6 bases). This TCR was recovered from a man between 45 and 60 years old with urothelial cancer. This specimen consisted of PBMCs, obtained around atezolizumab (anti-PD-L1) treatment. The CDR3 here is CASSERTVRYEQYF. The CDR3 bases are TGTGCCAGCAGCGAAAGGACAGTTCGCTACGAGCAGTACTTC.